This T cell receptor beta chain was found in a study of blood T cell repertoires in COVID-19. Using immunoSEQ multiplex PCR, the repertoire was profiled, and TCRdb retains in-frame clones only, with some absent. The repertoire holds 150,000 or so clones, with about 80% as singletons. The CDR3 is made up of 14 amino acids. CDR1 is SGHTA, CDR2 FQGNSA, per germline. Trimming took 4 bases from V and 8 from J; bases not matched to a gene: 7. V and J are TRBV7-2 and TRBJ1-2; 10 bases line up with TRBD1. This sequence was found in a man aged 55 to 70 with acute or convalescent COVID-19. The material sequenced was peripheral blood. The CDR3 here is CASSSRQGARGYTF. Written as DNA, the CDR3 is TGTGCCAGCAGCTCCCGACAGGGGGCGCGAGGCTACACCTTC.